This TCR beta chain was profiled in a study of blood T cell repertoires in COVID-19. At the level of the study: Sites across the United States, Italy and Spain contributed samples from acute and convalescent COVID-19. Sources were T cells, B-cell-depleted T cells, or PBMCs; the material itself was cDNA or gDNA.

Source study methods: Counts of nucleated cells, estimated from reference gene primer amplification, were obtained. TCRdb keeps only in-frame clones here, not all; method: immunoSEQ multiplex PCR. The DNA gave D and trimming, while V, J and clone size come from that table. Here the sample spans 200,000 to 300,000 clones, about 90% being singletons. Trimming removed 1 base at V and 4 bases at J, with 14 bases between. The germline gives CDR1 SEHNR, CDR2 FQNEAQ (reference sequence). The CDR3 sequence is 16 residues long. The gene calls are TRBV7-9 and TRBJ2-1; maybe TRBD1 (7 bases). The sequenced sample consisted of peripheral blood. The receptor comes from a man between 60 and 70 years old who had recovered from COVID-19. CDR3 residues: CASSLGGAGGYNEQFF. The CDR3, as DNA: TGTGCCAGCAGCTTAGGGGGCGCAGGGGGGTACAATGAGCAGTTCTTC.